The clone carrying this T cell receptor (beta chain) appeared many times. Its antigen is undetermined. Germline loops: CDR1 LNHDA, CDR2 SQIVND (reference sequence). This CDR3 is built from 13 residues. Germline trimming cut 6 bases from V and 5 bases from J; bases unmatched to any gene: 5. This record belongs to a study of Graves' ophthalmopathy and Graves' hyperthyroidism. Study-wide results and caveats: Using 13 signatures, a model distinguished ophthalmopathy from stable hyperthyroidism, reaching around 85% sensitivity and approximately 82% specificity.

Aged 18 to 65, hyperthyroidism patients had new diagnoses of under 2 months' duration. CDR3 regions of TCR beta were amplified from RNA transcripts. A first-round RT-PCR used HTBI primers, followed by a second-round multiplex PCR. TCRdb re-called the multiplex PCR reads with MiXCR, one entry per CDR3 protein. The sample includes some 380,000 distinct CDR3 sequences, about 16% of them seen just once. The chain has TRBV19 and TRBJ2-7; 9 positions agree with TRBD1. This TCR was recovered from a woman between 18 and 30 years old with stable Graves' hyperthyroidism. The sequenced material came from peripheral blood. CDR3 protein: CASRDRGLDEQYF. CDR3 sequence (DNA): TGTGCCAGTAGGGACAGGGGATTAGACGAGCAGTACTTC.